These 10 T cell receptor beta chains share one sample of origin, sequenced in a study of human T cells and chemical hapten exposure. Time point here: patch test 1, 2 weeks after DPC sensitization. Treatment defined: therapeutic diphenylcyclopropenone sensitization with weekly scalp DPC. TCRdb independently ran MiXCR on the RACE reads; one entry per CDR3 protein. The table includes approximately 400,000 distinct CDR3 sequences, 4.8% detected once. The sequencing here drew on whole blood, taken in connection with sensitization to the hapten diphenylcyclopropenone (DPC). All receptors derive from a woman between 45 and 60 years old with alopecia areata. Some clones in this sample may be carry-over from other donors' samples.

This clonotype was observed at least ten times. J is TRBJ2-7 and V is TRBV20-1, with D uncertain. CDR3 length: 12 residues. Trimming stripped 3 bases from V and 2 bases from J, with 8 bases between. CDR1 is DFQATT, CDR2 SNEGSKA, per germline (reference sequence). The CDR3 loop is CSASRRTYEQYF. The CDR3 DNA sequence: TGCAGTGCTAGTCGACGGACCTACGAGCAGTACTTC.

This clonotype has at least ten counts. This rearrangement joins TRBV2 to TRBJ2-5; D is uncertain. This CDR3 is 14 amino acids long. Trimming removed 1 base at V and 0 bases at J, with 6 bases between. In germline, CDR1 is SNHLY, CDR2 FYNNEI. The CDR3 DNA follows: TGTGCCAGCAGTGAAGTCGGTTACCAAGAGACCCAGTACTTC. It yields the protein CASSEVGYQETQYF.

This clonotype was seen many times. This sequence joins TRBV4-2 and TRBJ2-1; 8 nucleotides match TRBD2. Germline loops: CDR1 LGHNA, CDR2 YNFKEQ. The J segment lost 6 bases and the V segment lost 1 base, leaving 17 bases of the junction unmatched. The CDR3 has 19 residues. The CDR3 reads CASSQGELILAGGSNEQFF. Here the CDR3 DNA reads TGTGCCAGCAGCCAAGGCGAGCTCATCCTAGCGGGTGGTAGCAATGAGCAGTTCTTC.

This clonotype came up many times. The chain uses TRBV11-2 and TRBJ2-1; D gene uncertain. V dropped 10 bases and J dropped 6 bases, with 10 bases sitting between them. Germline V gives CDR1 SGHAT, CDR2 FQNNGV. There are 11 residues in the CDR3. CDR3 in amino acids: CATATFNEQFF. The CDR3 DNA follows: TGTGCCACCGCAACTTTCAATGAGCAGTTCTTC.

This clonotype was found many times. This chain links TRBV9 with TRBJ1-1; D possibly corresponds to TRBD1 (5 bases). V lost 4 bases, J lost 11 bases, and 21 bases lay in between. This CDR3 region has 14 residues. The V gene's germline CDR1 is SGDLS and CDR2 YYNGEE. The CDR3 nucleotides are TGTGCCAGCAGCTCCGGGGGGAGGGCAGCTGGGGCTTTCTTT. It translates to CASSSGGRAAGAFF. The variable domain in full, with the rest retrieved from reference TRBV9 and TRBJ1-1, is DSGVTQTPKHLITATGQRVTLRCSPRSGDLSVYWYQQSLDQGLQFLIQYYNGEERAKGNILERFSAQQFPDLHSELNLSSLELGDSALYFCASSSGGRAAGAFFGQGTRLTVV.

This clonotype appeared many times. The rearrangement uses TRBV27 and TRBJ2-3; TRBD2 matches at 11 bases. The CDR3 is 15 amino acids. Germline lookup yields CDR1 MNHEY and CDR2 SMNVEV (reference sequence). The V segment lost 6 bases and the J segment 1 base; nucleotides outside the gene matches: 3. This chain's CDR3 is CASSLLAGGTDTQYF. The DNA of the CDR3 is TGTGCCAGCAGCTTACTAGCGGGAGGCACAGATACGCAGTATTTT.

This clonotype was found a few times. The V gene is TRBV6-5, the J gene TRBJ1-2, with no clear D. Trimming took 6 bases from V and 8 from J, leaving 16 bases between them. This CDR3 spans 13 amino acids. Germline values: CDR1 MNHEY, CDR2 SVGAGI. The CDR3 loop is CASRSSTEQGYTF. CDR3 DNA: TGTGCCAGCAGATCGTCAACCGAACAAGGCTACACCTTC.

The V call is TRBV5-4, the J call TRBJ2-1; 7 bases fit TRBD2. This CDR3 region has 18 residues. Germline loops: CDR1 SGHNT, CDR2 YYREEE (reference sequence). J was trimmed by 12 bases and V by 1 base; bases with no gene match: 22. The CDR3 loop is CASSLLPRQASGAPGQFF. The CDR3 DNA follows: TGTGCCAGCAGCTTGCTCCCCCGTCAGGCTAGCGGTGCCCCTGGGCAGTTCTTC.

The J gene is TRBJ1-1, the V gene TRBV28, with TRBD1 matching 8 bases. The CDR3 sequence is 15 residues long. The V gene's germline CDR1 is MDHEN and CDR2 SYDVKM. J was trimmed by 2 bases and V by 6 bases; bases with no gene match: 8. CDR3 protein: CASRPWTGTNTEAFF. The CDR3, as DNA: TGTGCCAGCAGACCCTGGACAGGGACTAACACTGAAGCTTTCTTT.

This clonotype was picked up many times. This chain uses TRBV12-5 with TRBJ2-4; D is possibly TRBD1 (5 bases). The V gene lost 1 base and the J gene lost 8 bases, with 9 bases spanning the gap. The CDR3 contains 13 residues. Germline V gives CDR1 LGHNT, CDR2 FRNRAP. CDR3 DNA: TGTGCTAGTGGTTTGGATCAGGGATACATTCAGTACTTC. Residues: CASGLDQGYIQYF.